A single sample is the source of the 19 T cell receptor beta chains below, sequenced in a study of CD8+ T cells in alopecia areata. The sequencing template was cDNA reverse transcribed from extracted RNA. Sequenced by immunoSEQ multiplex PCR; TCRdb stores in-frame clones only, minus some. Among 35,000 to 45,000 clones listed, roughly 92% were seen once. Stated treatment: oral pan-JAK inhibitor, 5-10 mg twice daily. The sequencing used CD8+ T cells sorted from blood, collected at week 24, from a patient treated with tofacitinib. The receptors shown here come from a human donor with alopecia areata.

The chain joins TRBV7-8 to TRBJ2-7; tentative D call: TRBD1 (6 bases). The germline V gene encodes CDR1 SGHVS and CDR2 FQNEAQ. V was clipped by 5 bases and J by 0 bases, with 11 bases between them. The CDR3 runs to 14 residues. CDR3 protein: CASSNRDISYEQYF. The CDR3 nucleotides are TGTGCCAGCAGCAACCGGGACATCTCCTACGAGCAGTACTTC.

The rearrangement links TRBV15 to TRBJ2-3; TRBD2 matches 9 bases. With 0 bases clipped from V and 1 base from J, the junction kept 2 bases outside the gene matches. CDR3 length: 16 residues. Germline V gene lookup returns CDR1 LNHNV and CDR2 YYDKDF (reference sequence). CDR3 in DNA: TGTGCCACCAGCAGAGATGCGGGGGGGGGCACAGATACGCAGTATTTT. Amino acid sequence: CATSRDAGGGTDTQYF.

This chain links TRBV11-2 with TRBJ1-1; no definite D call. The germline V gene has CDR1 SGHAT and CDR2 FQNNGV. CDR3 length: 13 residues. The V end was cut by 7 bases, the J end by 11 bases, with 20 bases between. Written as DNA, the CDR3 is TGTGCCAGCACCCGGACTCGGCCCGATATTGCTTTCTTT. Its translation: CASTRTRPDIAFF.

The V and J genes are TRBV6-4 and TRBJ2-3, with D unclear. The V end lost 6 bases, the J end lost 1 base, and 14 bases lay between the germline ends. The germline CDR1 and CDR2 sequences are MRHNA and SNTAGT. CDR3 size: 15 residues. CDR3 DNA: TGTGCCAGCAGCGCGGCGACCTCCGGCACAGATACGCAGTATTTT. It translates to CASSAATSGTDTQYF.

This clone was seen once. CDR3 in DNA: TGTGCCAGCAGTGAATATGGAGACACGCCGAACATTCAGTACTTC. As protein: CASSEYGDTPNIQYF. This chain links TRBV25-1 with TRBJ2-4; no reliable D call. CDR3 length: 15 residues. Germline CDR1 reads MGHDK; CDR2 reads SYGVNS. V was clipped by 0 bases and J by 7 bases, with 13 bases between them.

V and J are TRBV2 and TRBJ1-2; TRBD1 matches 9 bases. The germline gives CDR1 SNHLY, CDR2 FYNNEI. V lost 2 bases and J lost 3; bases outside the gene matches: 4. This CDR3 comprises 15 residues. The CDR3 DNA follows: TGTGCCAGCAGTGAAAAGGGACAGGGCTACTATGGCTACACCTTC. This codes for CASSEKGQGYYGYTF.

With regard to this clone: Its ends do not fully match the called genes, so a read error is possible. The rearrangement uses TRBV4-1 and TRBJ2-1; 7 nucleotides match TRBD1. Germline V gene lookup returns CDR1 MGHRA and CDR2 YSYEKL. The CDR3 runs 15 residues. The CDR3 region has the DNA TGCGCCAGCAGGCAAGACAGGGACCCGTACAATGAGCAGTTCTTC. Its protein product is CASRQDRDPYNEQFF.

The rearrangement uses TRBV30 and TRBJ2-5, with D possibly being TRBD1 (5 bases). This CDR3 is built from 11 residues. Germline values: CDR1 GTSNPN, CDR2 SVGIG (reference sequence). V was shortened by 0 bases and J by 11 bases, with 10 bases between the two germline ends. The CDR3 DNA is TGTGCCTGGAGTGTAGGGGATGAGCAGTACTTC. This sequence encodes CAWSVGDEQYF.

This clone was seen just once. V is TRBV15 and J is TRBJ2-5, with D tentatively TRBD1 (7 bases). This CDR3 has 16 residues. Germline CDR1 is LNHNV and CDR2 is YYDKDF (reference sequence). The V end was cut by 5 bases, the J end by 4 bases, with 20 bases between. CDR3 DNA sequence: TGTGCCACCAGCCCGGAGGGACAGCTCGGGAGAGAGACCCAGTACTTC. Its translation is CATSPEGQLGRETQYF.

This clone was recorded once. The chain uses TRBV27 and TRBJ2-1, with TRBD2 identical over 8 bases. The V and J ends lost 6 bases and 0 bases, in that order; junction bases with no gene match: 7. The CDR3 extends over 16 amino acids. Germline-derived CDR1 and CDR2 are MNHEY and SMNVEV (reference sequence). CDR3 protein: CASSRGGYSSYNEQFF. In nucleotides, the CDR3 is TGTGCCAGCAGCCGGGGGGGTTATAGCTCCTACAATGAGCAGTTCTTC.

The chain employs TRBV6-4 and TRBJ2-2, with no clear D. Trimming pared 3 bases from V and 5 bases from J, leaving 7 bases between. CDR3 size: 13 residues. Germline V gene lookup returns CDR1 MRHNA and CDR2 SNTAGT. This CDR3 reads CASSEKETGELFF. The CDR3 DNA reads as TGTGCCAGCAGTGAGAAGGAGACCGGGGAGCTGTTTTTT.

The V and J genes are TRBV19 and TRBJ2-1; perhaps TRBD2 as D (5 bases). CDR3 length equals 12 residues. V dropped 1 base and J dropped 16 bases, with 14 bases sitting between them. Germline values: CDR1 LNHDA, CDR2 SQIVND (reference sequence). CDR3 sequence reads: CASSIGVRVLFF. The CDR3 DNA sequence: TGTGCCAGTAGTATAGGGGTGAGGGTTCTTTTCTTC. The complete variable domain, with remaining parts taken from reference TRBV19 and TRBJ2-1, reads DGGITQSPKYLFRKEGQNVTLSCEQNLNHDAMYWYRQDPGQGLRLIYYSQIVNDFQKGDIAEGYSVSREKKESFPLTVTSAQKNPTAFYLCASSIGVRVLFFGPGTRLTVL.

This clone came up once. The rearrangement joins TRBV7-6 to TRBJ2-7; perhaps TRBD2 as D (6 bases). Trimming stripped 4 bases from V and 0 bases from J, with 10 bases between. Per germline, CDR1 SGHVS and CDR2 FNYEAQ. CDR3 length: 14 amino acids. CDR3 coding DNA: TGTGCCAGCAGCTACGGGGGTAGCTCCTACGAGCAGTACTTC. This encodes CASSYGGSSYEQYF.

The chain joins TRBV2 to TRBJ2-1, with D maybe TRBD2 (5 bases). Germline CDR1 and CDR2: SNHLY and FYNNEI. V lost 1 base and J 0 bases, leaving 7 bases between the germline ends. The CDR3 is 15 amino acids. The CDR3 nucleotides read TGTGCCAGCAGTGAAGACGGGGACTCCTACAATGAGCAGTTCTTC. Its protein is CASSEDGDSYNEQFF.

J is TRBJ2-5 and V is TRBV7-8, with D hard to call. Trimming took off 5 bases at V and 5 bases at J, with 18 bases between the two ends. Germline V CDR1 and CDR2: SGHVS, FQNEAQ. There are 15 residues in the CDR3. CDR3 DNA: TGTGCCAGCAGCACCCCCCCAGGCTTTGGGGAGACCCAGTACTTC. This encodes CASSTPPGFGETQYF. The entire variable domain, with the rest obtained from reference TRBV7-8 and TRBJ2-5, is as follows: GAGVSQSPRYKVAKRGQDVALRCDPISGHVSLFWYQQALGQGPEFLTYFQNEAQLDKSGLPSDRFFAERPEGSVSTLKIQRTQQEDSAVYLCASSTPPGFGETQYFGPGTRLLVL.

This clone was counted a few times. The rearrangement links TRBV2 to TRBJ1-6, with a tentative D call TRBD1 (5 bases). This CDR3 spans 14 amino acids. The germline CDR1 and CDR2 sequences are SNHLY and FYNNEI. Trimming stripped 8 bases from V and 5 bases from J, with 13 bases between. CDR3 residues: CASEDRGDNSPLHF. In DNA, the CDR3 is TGTGCCAGCGAGGACCGGGGCGATAATTCACCCCTCCACTTT.

This clone has just one count. In DNA form, the CDR3 reads TGTGCCAGCAGCTTATGGGGGGATGGCTACACCTTC. Its translation is CASSLWGDGYTF. The chain is built from TRBV7-9 and TRBJ1-2, with D perhaps matching TRBD1 (5 bases). Germline CDR1 SEHNR, CDR2 FQNEAQ (reference sequence). The CDR3 is made up of 12 amino acids. V lost 2 bases, J lost 6 bases, and 7 bases lay in between.

The rearrangement links TRBV6-1 to TRBJ2-5; TRBD2 matches 9 bases. Per germline, CDR1 MNHNS and CDR2 SASEGT. Trimming at V came to 3 bases and at J to 5 bases, leaving 4 bases not matched to a gene. The CDR3 totals 14 residues. The CDR3 sequence is CASSDGGGAETQYF. The CDR3 DNA reads as TGTGCCAGCAGTGACGGCGGGGGGGCCGAGACCCAGTACTTC.

The chain has TRBV5-6 and TRBJ2-1, with D unclear. The CDR3 is 13 amino acids. V dropped 4 bases and J dropped 5 bases, with 10 bases sitting between them. Per the germline V gene, CDR1 is SGHDT and CDR2 is YYEEEE. CDR3 amino acids: CASSPPGHNEQFF. The CDR3 DNA follows: TGTGCCAGCAGCCCCCCCGGGCACAATGAGCAGTTCTTC.